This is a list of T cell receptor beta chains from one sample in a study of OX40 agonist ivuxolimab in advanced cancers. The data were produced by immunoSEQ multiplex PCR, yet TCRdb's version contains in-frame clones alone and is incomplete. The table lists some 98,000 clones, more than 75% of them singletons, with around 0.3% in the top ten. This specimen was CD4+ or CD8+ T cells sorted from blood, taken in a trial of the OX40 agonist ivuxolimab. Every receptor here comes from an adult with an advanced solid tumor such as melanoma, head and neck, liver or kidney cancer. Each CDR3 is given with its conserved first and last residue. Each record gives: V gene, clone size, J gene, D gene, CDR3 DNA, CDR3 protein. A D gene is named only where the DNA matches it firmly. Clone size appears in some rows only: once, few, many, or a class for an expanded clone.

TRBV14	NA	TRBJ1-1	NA	TGTGCCAGCAGCCAACTCGGCGGGGGGGGAATGAACACTGAAGCTTTCTTT	CASSQLGGGGMNTEAFF
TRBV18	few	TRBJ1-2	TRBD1	TGTGCCAGCTCTCTAGACAGGGGGAACTATGGCTACACCTTC	CASSLDRGNYGYTF
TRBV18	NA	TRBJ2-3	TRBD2	TGTGCCAGCTCACCTTGGGCAGCGGGGTCCACAGATACGCAGTATTTT	CASSPWAAGSTDTQYF
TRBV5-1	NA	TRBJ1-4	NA	TGCGCCAGCAGCTCGGGGGGACCAACTAATGAAAAACTGTTTTTT	CASSSGGPTNEKLFF
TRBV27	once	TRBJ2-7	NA	TGTGCCAGCAGTTTATCGAGACGGGCCTTGGGCGAGCAGTACTTC	CASSLSRRALGEQYF
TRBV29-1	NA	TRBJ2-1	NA	TGCAGCGTTGAAGAGGTAATTAGCTCCTACAATGAGCAGTTCTTC	CSVEEVISSYNEQFF
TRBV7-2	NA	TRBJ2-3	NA	TGTGCCAGCAGCTTAGATAGGGGAGCAGATACGCAGTATTTT	CASSLDRGADTQYF
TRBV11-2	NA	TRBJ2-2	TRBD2	TGTGCCAGCAGCTCGGGGGGGCTCACCGGGGAGCTGTTTTTT	CASSSGGLTGELFF
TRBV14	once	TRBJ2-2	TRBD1	TGTGCCAGCAGCCAGGGACAGGCGGGTACCGGGGAGCTGTTTTTT	CASSQGQAGTGELFF
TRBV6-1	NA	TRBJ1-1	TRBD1	TGTGCCAGCCGACAGGGGAGAGACACTGAAGCTTTCTTT	CASRQGRDTEAFF
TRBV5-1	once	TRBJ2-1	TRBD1	TGCGCCAGCAGCTCAGGACAGGGCACCAATGAGCAGTTCTTC	CASSSGQGTNEQFF
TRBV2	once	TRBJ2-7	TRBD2	TGTGCCAGCAGTGACGCGGGGGGACCTTACGAGCAGTACTTC	CASSDAGGPYEQYF
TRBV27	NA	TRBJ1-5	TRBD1	TGTGCCAGCAGTCCCTGGTCTGGCACAGGGGTGGGCAATCAGCCCCAGCATTTT	CASSPWSGTGVGNQPQHF
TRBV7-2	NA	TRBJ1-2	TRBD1	TGTGCCAGCAGCTCCGGACAGGGGTACTATGGCTACACCTTC	CASSSGQGYYGYTF
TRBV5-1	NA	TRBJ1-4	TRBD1	TGCGCCAGCAGCCAGAGAGACAGGGGCGGAGGTGCGGCTAATGAAAAACTGTTTTTT	CASSQRDRGGGAANEKLFF